This T cell receptor (beta chain) emerged from a study of T-cell reconstitution after alpha-beta-depleted transplantation in children. Notes on the study in general: Hyperexpanded clones declined; after one year, newly produced T cells mostly supplied diversity. Several hundred rapidly expanded clones from non-depleted graft cells reportedly supplied alpha-beta T cells about two months post-transplant.

This clonotype was counted at least ten times. Its antigen is undetermined. V lost 1 base and J lost 4; bases outside the gene matches: 9. From germline, CDR1 is MGHRA and CDR2 YSYEKL. This CDR3 contains 17 residues. For TCRbeta, the library was prepared with unique molecular identifiers. TCRdb itself ran the PCR reads through MiXCR, one entry per CDR3 protein. The table lists around 180,000 distinct CDR3 sequences, 11% of them singletons. Sequencing used PBMCs, obtained before TCRalphabeta/CD19-depleted stem cell transplant. This chain uses TRBV4-1 with TRBJ2-4; 8 bases fit TRBD1. The sequence was obtained from a boy aged 2 to 10 with acute myeloid leukemia, due to receive a stem cell transplant. The CDR3 region is CASSQVPPDRAKNIQYF. CDR3 DNA: TGCGCCAGCAGCCAAGTTCCGCCGGACAGGGCGAAAAACATTCAGTACTTC.